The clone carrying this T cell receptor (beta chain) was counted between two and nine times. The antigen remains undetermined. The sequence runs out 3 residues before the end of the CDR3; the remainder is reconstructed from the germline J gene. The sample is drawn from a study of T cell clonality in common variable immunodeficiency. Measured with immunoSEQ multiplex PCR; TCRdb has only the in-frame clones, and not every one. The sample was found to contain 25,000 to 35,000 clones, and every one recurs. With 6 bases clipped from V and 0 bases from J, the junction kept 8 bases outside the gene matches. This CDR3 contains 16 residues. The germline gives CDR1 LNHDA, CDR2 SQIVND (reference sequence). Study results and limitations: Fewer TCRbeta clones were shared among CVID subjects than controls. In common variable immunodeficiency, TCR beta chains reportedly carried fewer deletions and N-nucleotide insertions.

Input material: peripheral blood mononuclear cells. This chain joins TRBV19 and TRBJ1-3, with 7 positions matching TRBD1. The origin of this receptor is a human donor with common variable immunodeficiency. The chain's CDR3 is CASSDRDSSSGNTIYF. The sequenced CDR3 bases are TGTGCCAGTAGCGACCGGGACAGCAGCTCTGGAAACACC.